One sample yielded the 4 T cell receptor beta chains listed below, sequenced in a study of prognosis after radiotherapy for stage I lung cancer. Amplification of the TCR beta CDR3 (from genomic DNA) was done by two-round multiplex PCR. Primers were specific to each TRBV and TRBJ gene in first-round PCR. From the multiplex PCR reads, TCRdb called clonotypes with MiXCR, one entry per CDR3 protein. Here the sample spans tens of thousands of distinct CDR3 sequences, approximately 44% being singletons. This sample comprised PBMCs, obtained before or after stereotactic body radiation therapy (not recorded which). The receptors stem from a donor over 45 with non-small cell lung cancer.

This clonotype was detected many times. The DNA for the CDR3 is TGTGCCAGCAGCCAACAGGGTTCTAATGAAAAACTGTTTTTT. It specifies CASSQQGSNEKLFF. The chain combines TRBV5-4 with TRBJ1-4; TRBD1 might be the D (6 bases). V was clipped by 4 bases and J by 3 bases, with 10 bases between them. The CDR3 totals 14 residues. Germline CDR1 is SGHNT and CDR2 is YYREEE (reference sequence).

As concerns this clonotype: A read error is likely here: a far larger clone is one base away. The rearrangement joins TRBV6-9 to TRBJ2-7, with 8 bases that match TRBD1. Germline CDR1 MNHGY, CDR2 SVAAGI. This CDR3 has 13 residues. The CDR3, as DNA: TGTGCCAGCGCGGACAGGGTTAACCACGAGCAGTGCTTC. This encodes CASADRVNHEQCF.

Note on this clonotype: A far more abundant clone sits one base away, making this likely a read error. CDR3 sequence reads: CARSPMEQETQYF. The DNA for the CDR3 is TGTGCCAGAAGCCCCATGGAGCAAGAGACCCAGTACTTC. The gene calls are TRBV6-8 and TRBJ2-5; D remains ambiguous. Germline lookup yields CDR1 MNHGY and CDR2 SAAAGT. V lost 9 bases, J lost 2 bases, and 13 bases lay in between. The CDR3 has 13 amino acids.

The J gene is TRBJ2-6, the V gene TRBV28, with D perhaps TRBD1 or TRBD2 (5 bases each). Germline values: CDR1 MDHEN, CDR2 SYDVKM. V was trimmed by 6 bases and J by 7 bases, leaving 13 bases between them. CDR3 length equals 14 residues. The CDR3 DNA follows: TGTGCCAGCAGGTCGAGGGGTGGTGCCAACGTCCTGACTTTC. Residues: CASRSRGGANVLTF.